One and the same sample provided the 10 T cell receptor beta chains below, sequenced in a study of response to subunit inactivated influenza vaccine. TCRdb called the RT-PCR reads again in MiXCR, with one record for every CDR3 protein. The profile shows hundreds of thousands of distinct CDR3 sequences, about 25% of them singletons. Material: CD4+ T cells sorted from PBMCs, obtained roughly 5 days after vaccination. The receptors were gathered from a man in his fifties or sixties who received an inactivated influenza vaccine.

This clonotype was seen a handful of times. Without the conserved terminal phenylalanine or tryptophan, this CDR3 likely stems from a read error. The chain carries TRBV20-1 and TRBJ2-1; 7 bases line up with TRBD1. Germline loops: CDR1 DFQATT, CDR2 SNEGSKA (reference sequence). This CDR3 is built from 14 residues. V trimming: 8 bases; J trimming: 0 bases; junction bases outside the gene matches: 7. The CDR3 DNA is TGCAGTTCTCCGGGACAGAGCTCCTACAATGAGCAGTTCCTC. This sequence encodes CSSPGQSSYNEQFL.

This chain connects TRBV25-1 to TRBJ2-1; TRBD2 aligns across 8 bases. The length of the CDR3 is 15 residues. Germline V CDR1 and CDR2: MGHDK, SYGVNS. V gave up 4 bases and J gave up 2 bases; unmatched junction bases: 4. Here the CDR3 reads CASSGVAGTYNEQFF. CDR3 DNA: TGTGCCAGCAGTGGCGTAGCGGGAACCTACAATGAGCAGTTCTTC.

The genes are TRBV20-1 and TRBJ2-3, with TRBD2 matching 10 bases. The CDR3 is 14 residues long. Germline-derived CDR1 and CDR2 are DFQATT and SNEGSKA (reference sequence). V dropped 6 bases and J dropped 0; count of bases not matched to a gene: 3. CDR3 sequence (DNA): TGCAGTGCCCCGACTAGCGGGAGCACAGATACGCAGTATTTT. This gives the protein CSAPTSGSTDTQYF.

This sequence joins TRBV4-1 and TRBJ2-3; TRBD2 matches 14 bases. J gave up 6 bases and V 0 bases, and 8 bases lay outside the gene matches. CDR3 size: 18 residues. The germline V gene has CDR1 MGHRA and CDR2 YSYEKL. This chain's CDR3 is CASSQDPGLAGGRDTQYF. CDR3 DNA: TGCGCCAGCAGCCAAGACCCCGGACTAGCGGGGGGCCGGGATACGCAGTATTTT.

This clonotype was detected only a few times. This chain joins TRBV5-1 and TRBJ1-1; 8 bases are a match to TRBD1. This CDR3 spans 13 amino acids. Germline values: CDR1 SGHRS, CDR2 YFSETQ. Trimming at V came to 7 bases and at J to 5 bases, leaving 7 bases not matched to a gene. The DNA for the CDR3 is TGCGCCAGCGGCCAGGGGGCCGGGACTGAAGCTTTCTTT. It encodes CASGQGAGTEAFF.

In this sample, this clonotype turned up a few times. The chain joins TRBV5-5 to TRBJ2-1, with TRBD2 identical over 15 bases. This CDR3 has 16 amino acids. Looked up from germline, CDR1 is SGHKS and CDR2 is YYEKEE (reference sequence). With 1 base clipped from V and 7 bases from J, the junction kept 3 bases outside the gene matches. For the CDR3, the DNA is TGTGCCAGCAGCTTGATGGGGACTAGCGGGAGGAATGAGCAGTTCTTC. Amino acid sequence: CASSLMGTSGRNEQFF.

This chain links TRBV29-1 with TRBJ2-3, with D possibly TRBD1 on 6 matching bases. Germline CDR1 and CDR2: SQVTM and ANQGSEA. The CDR3 is made up of 13 amino acids. Trimming removed 3 bases at V and 4 bases at J, with 11 bases between. CDR3 amino acids: CSVDPQGSDTQYF. The CDR3 nucleotides are TGCAGCGTTGATCCGCAGGGGTCAGATACGCAGTATTTT.

This clonotype was counted only a few times. V gene TRBV5-1 combines with J gene TRBJ2-3; no reliable D call. The germline V gene encodes CDR1 SGHRS and CDR2 YFSETQ. The CDR3 contains 13 residues. Trimming left V 4 bases short and J 2 bases short, with 8 bases between. CDR3 in amino acids: CASSEPATDTQYF. For the CDR3, the DNA is TGCGCCAGCAGCGAACCTGCCACAGATACGCAGTATTTT.

The V and J genes are TRBV20-1 and TRBJ2-7; D remains ambiguous. The germline gives CDR1 DFQATT, CDR2 SNEGSKA (reference sequence). This CDR3 comprises 11 residues. Trimming pared 3 bases from V and 3 bases from J, leaving 6 bases between. The CDR3 is CSARYRYEQYF. For the CDR3, the DNA is TGCAGTGCTAGGTATCGCTACGAGCAGTACTTC.

In its sample, this clonotype was seen a few times. The chain recombines TRBV5-1 with TRBJ1-1; D is possibly TRBD1 (5 bases). This CDR3 is built from 13 residues. Germline values: CDR1 SGHRS, CDR2 YFSETQ. Trimming pared 1 base from V and 7 bases from J, leaving 11 bases between. The CDR3 loop reads CASSLRDGNEAFF. CDR3 sequence (DNA): TGCGCCAGCAGCTTGAGGGACGGTAATGAAGCTTTCTTT.